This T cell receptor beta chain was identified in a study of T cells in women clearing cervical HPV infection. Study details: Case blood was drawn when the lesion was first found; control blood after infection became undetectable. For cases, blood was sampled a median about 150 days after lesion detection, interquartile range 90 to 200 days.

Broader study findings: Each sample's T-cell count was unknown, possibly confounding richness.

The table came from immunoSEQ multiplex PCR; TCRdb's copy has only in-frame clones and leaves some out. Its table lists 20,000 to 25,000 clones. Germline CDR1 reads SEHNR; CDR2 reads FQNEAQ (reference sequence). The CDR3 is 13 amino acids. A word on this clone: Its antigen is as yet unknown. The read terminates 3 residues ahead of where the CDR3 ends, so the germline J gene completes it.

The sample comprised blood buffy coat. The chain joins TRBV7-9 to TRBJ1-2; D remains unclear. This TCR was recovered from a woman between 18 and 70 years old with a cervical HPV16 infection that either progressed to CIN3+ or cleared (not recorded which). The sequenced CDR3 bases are TGTGCCAGCAGCTTAGCGAGCGGGGTCGAC. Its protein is CASSLASGVD. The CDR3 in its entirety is CASSLASGVDYTF.